This entry concerns a single T cell receptor (beta chain). The record originates from a study of technical replicates of blood from a handful of donors. The CDR3 covers 14 residues. CDR1 is WSHSY, CDR2 SAAADI, per germline. The V and J ends lost 6 bases and 1 base respectively, with 12 bases between them. Sequenced by immunoSEQ multiplex PCR; TCRdb stores in-frame clones only, minus some. The sample lists 65,000 to 90,000 clones; 93% were seen once. The sample taken for sequencing was T cells isolated from PBMCs. The clonotype comes from a human donor in good health. This rearrangement joins TRBV10-2 to TRBJ1-1; D gene ambiguous. The CDR3: CASRLNPGNTEAFF. The CDR3 coding sequence is TGCGCCAGCAGACTTAACCCCGGGAACACTGAAGCTTTCTTT.